Below are 30 T cell receptor beta chains sequenced from a single sample in a study of T-cell memory formation after mild COVID-19 (dated by TCRdb to the early 2020s). Library method: 5' RACE. Sequencing relied on an Illumina NovaSeq 6000. The public reads were reanalyzed by TCRdb: fastp trimming at Q25, MiXCR alignment, in-frame beta chains only. Each record represents a unique CDR3 protein, reported with the most common genes and DNA among its rows. The sample table contains approximately 580,000 distinct CDR3 sequences; only one count was recorded for approximately 20% of them. In total, the top ten clones hold under 15% of the sample. The sequenced material came from PBMCs or a T cell subset sorted from them (not recorded which). The source is an adult woman who had mild COVID-19 (a few samples of this study predate the infection). The sample titles of this study are shuffled in the database, so cell type and time point are left out; the donor was told from shared clones.

This chain joins TRBV23-1 and TRBJ1-3; maybe TRBD1 (5 bases). TRBV23-1 is flagged as an ORF with uncertain function. CDR3 length: 15 amino acids. V lost 5 bases and J 0 bases, leaving 11 bases between the germline ends. CDR3 nucleotides: TGCGCCAGCAGTGGGGGGGACTCCTCTGGAAACACCATATATTTT. This translates into CASSGGDSSGNTIYF.

There are many counts of this clonotype. The rearrangement joins TRBV7-8 to TRBJ1-3, with D possibly being TRBD1 (6 bases). The CDR3 is 14 residues long. Trimming shortened V by 5 bases and J by 7 bases, and 15 bases separated the two germline ends. Germline V CDR1 and CDR2: SGHVS, FQNEAQ. CDR3 sequence reads: CASSEQGLGNTIYF. Here the CDR3 DNA reads TGTGCCAGCAGCGAGCAGGGGCTGGGGAACACCATATATTTT.

The sample holds a few counts of this clonotype. The chain is built from TRBV5-6 and TRBJ2-7; D is possibly TRBD2 (6 bases). The germline V gene encodes CDR1 SGHDT and CDR2 YYEEEE. Trimming shortened V by 0 bases and J by 7 bases, and 14 bases separated the two germline ends. The CDR3 runs to 14 residues. This CDR3 is CASSLGGIREEQYF. Written as DNA, the CDR3 is TGTGCCAGCAGCTTGGGCGGGATCCGAGAAGAGCAGTACTTC.

The V and J genes are TRBV6-5 and TRBJ1-2; D might be TRBD1 (6 bases). V dropped 6 bases and J dropped 3 bases, with 11 bases sitting between them. Germline values: CDR1 MNHEY, CDR2 SVGAGI. The CDR3 totals 13 residues. DNA for the CDR3: TGTGCCAGCAGGCAGACAGGCGACTATGGCTACACCTTC. Translated: CASRQTGDYGYTF.

The chain's CDR3 is CASSLTPGNTNSYNEQFF. DNA of the CDR3: TGTGCCAGCAGCTTAACTCCCGGGAACACGAACTCCTACAATGAGCAGTTCTTC. This chain links TRBV7-9 with TRBJ2-1; tentatively, D is TRBD2 (5 bases). CDR3 length: 18 amino acids. Deletions cut 2 bases from V and 0 bases from J, with 17 bases between. The germline V gene encodes CDR1 SEHNR and CDR2 FQNEAQ (reference sequence).

This clonotype occurred once. V gene TRBV29-1 combines with J gene TRBJ2-2; D unclear. V was trimmed by 4 bases and J by 5 bases, leaving 8 bases between them. The germline V gene encodes CDR1 SQVTM and CDR2 ANQGSEA. The CDR3 is 12 amino acids. CDR3 in amino acids: CSVALNTGELFF. For the CDR3, the DNA is TGCAGCGTTGCCCTAAATACCGGGGAGCTGTTTTTT.

In this sample, this clonotype turned up a few times. V is TRBV24-1 and J is TRBJ2-7, with 7 bases lining up with TRBD2. The V gene end was trimmed by 4 bases and the J gene end by 5 bases; junction bases not matched to a gene: 10. CDR1 and CDR2 from the germline V gene are KGHDR and SFDVKD. CDR3 length: 15 amino acids. The CDR3 region is CATSDSSGNLDEQYF. As DNA, the CDR3 is TGTGCCACCAGTGACTCTAGCGGAAACTTGGACGAGCAGTACTTC.

This clonotype was seen only a few times. The chain combines TRBV9 with TRBJ2-2, with 10 positions matching TRBD2. Per the germline V gene, CDR1 is SGDLS and CDR2 is YYNGEE. The CDR3 spans 17 residues. The V and J ends lost 3 bases and 5 bases, in that order; junction bases with no gene match: 10. Written as DNA, the CDR3 is TGTGCCAGCAGCGACGGAGGGAGCGGGAGGGTAACCGGGGAGCTGTTTTTT. This encodes CASSDGGSGRVTGELFF.

This chain links TRBV20-1 with TRBJ2-1; TRBD2 matches at 8 bases. The germline V gene encodes CDR1 DFQATT and CDR2 SNEGSKA (reference sequence). V was pared by 0 bases and J by 1 base, with 5 bases of the junction left unmatched. This CDR3 has 16 residues. The CDR3: CSARDLAGGSYNEQFF. CDR3 nucleotide sequence: TGCAGTGCTAGAGATTTGGCGGGAGGATCCTACAATGAGCAGTTCTTC.

The sample holds a few counts of this clonotype. The chain joins TRBV5-1 to TRBJ1-1; perhaps TRBD1 as D (5 bases). The CDR3 has 14 amino acids. Germline assignment: CDR1 SGHRS and CDR2 YFSETQ. V dropped 2 bases and J dropped 4 bases, with 12 bases sitting between them. Here the CDR3 reads CASSFYRGSTEAFF. For the CDR3, the DNA is TGCGCCAGCAGCTTTTATAGGGGTAGCACTGAAGCTTTCTTT.

The chain recombines TRBV7-8 with TRBJ1-6, with 8 nucleotides matching TRBD1. The J segment lost 8 bases and the V segment lost 4 bases, leaving 13 bases of the junction unmatched. The germline V gene has CDR1 SGHVS and CDR2 FQNEAQ. This CDR3 spans 17 amino acids. CDR3 sequence (DNA): TGTGCCAGCAGCTACCGACAGGGGACCCTCAGGGATTCACCCCTCCACTTT. Protein sequence: CASSYRQGTLRDSPLHF.

The gene calls are TRBV5-4 and TRBJ2-3; D is perhaps TRBD2 (5 bases). Germline lookup yields CDR1 SGHNT and CDR2 YYREEE (reference sequence). The CDR3 covers 16 residues. The V and J ends lost 3 bases and 1 base respectively, with 15 bases between them. CDR3 residues: CASSWKNLRGTDTQYF. The CDR3 DNA reads TGTGCCAGCAGCTGGAAAAATCTGAGGGGCACAGATACGCAGTATTTT.

This clonotype occurred a few times. The gene calls are TRBV7-9 and TRBJ2-7, with D hard to call. CDR3 length: 14 amino acids. Germline V lookup: CDR1 SEHNR, CDR2 FQNEAQ (reference sequence). The V end lost 1 base, the J end lost 2 bases, and 9 bases lay between the germline ends. CDR3 loop: CASSLDARTYEQYF. The CDR3 region has the DNA TGTGCCAGCAGCTTAGATGCCCGGACCTACGAGCAGTACTTC.

This clonotype appeared many times. This chain links TRBV20-1 with TRBJ2-7, with 10 bases fitting TRBD2. The length of the CDR3 is 14 residues. Germline CDR1 reads DFQATT; CDR2 reads SNEGSKA (reference sequence). The V and J ends lost 2 bases and 5 bases, in that order; junction bases with no gene match: 6. The CDR3 loop reads CSARRSGRSHEQYF. The CDR3 bases are TGCAGTGCTAGACGTAGCGGGAGGTCACACGAGCAGTACTTC.

The genes are TRBV15 and TRBJ1-4; 8 bases agree with TRBD1. Germline V lookup: CDR1 LNHNV, CDR2 YYDKDF (reference sequence). The CDR3 contains 16 residues. After removal of 5 bases from V and 8 bases from J, the junction contained 13 bases not matched to a gene. CDR3 residues: CATSSGQGHAGEKLFF. The CDR3 region has the DNA TGTGCCACCAGCTCAGGACAGGGTCACGCAGGGGAAAAACTGTTTTTT.

The CDR3 region has the DNA TGTGCCAGCAGCCCTACTGGGGCCAACGTCCTGACTTTC. Amino acid sequence: CASSPTGANVLTF. This chain joins TRBV12-3 or TRBV12-4 and TRBJ2-6, with D unresolved. This CDR3 spans 13 amino acids. The V and J ends lost 6 bases and 2 bases respectively, with 5 bases between them.

The chain employs TRBV7-2 and TRBJ2-1; tentative D call: TRBD2 (6 bases). Germline CDR1 is SGHTA and CDR2 is FQGNSA. V was pared by 10 bases and J by 2 bases, with 18 bases between. This CDR3 is built from 15 residues. The CDR3 nucleotides read TGTGCCACCTCTCTAGCCGGGAGCCCCTACAATGAGCAGTTCTTC. Residues: CATSLAGSPYNEQFF. The full variable domain, with the rest looked up from reference TRBV7-2 and TRBJ2-1, is GAGVSQSPSNKVTEKGKDVELRCDPISGHTALYWYRQSLGQGLEFLIYFQGNSAPDKSGLPSDRFSAERTGGSVSTLTIQRTQQEDSAVYLCATSLAGSPYNEQFFGPGTRLTVL.

This chain links TRBV18 with TRBJ2-7; D not certain. The length of the CDR3 is 14 residues. Germline CDR1 KGHSH, CDR2 LQKENI. Trimming took off 2 bases at V and 4 bases at J, with 12 bases between the two ends. CDR3 nucleotide sequence: TGTGCCAGCTCACCAGGCGAGGCCGGGTACGAGCAGTACTTC. As protein: CASSPGEAGYEQYF.

This clonotype has just a few counts. The V and J genes are TRBV5-1 and TRBJ1-2, with 8 nucleotides matching TRBD1. The V segment lost 0 bases and the J segment 8 bases; nucleotides outside the gene matches: 6. Per germline, CDR1 SGHRS and CDR2 YFSETQ. There are 14 residues in the CDR3. CDR3 sequence: CASSLETGVRGYTF. CDR3 in DNA: TGCGCCAGCAGCTTGGAGACAGGGGTGCGAGGCTACACCTTC.

This clonotype was counted between two and nine times. This chain connects TRBV2 to TRBJ1-1; the D is unclear. Between the trimmed V and J ends, which lost 5 bases and 8 bases, there was a span of 18 bases. Germline V gene sequence: CDR1 SNHLY, CDR2 FYNNEI. The CDR3 contains 14 residues. Here the CDR3 DNA reads TGTGCCAGCAGTACCTCCCGGGCGGACGAGGAAGCTTTCTTT. This encodes CASSTSRADEEAFF.

This clonotype turned up a few times. In DNA form, the CDR3 reads TGTGCCAGCAGCGCGACACAGGGGGGCGCTGAAGCTTTCTTT. Its translation: CASSATQGGAEAFF. V is TRBV7-2 and J is TRBJ1-1, with 8 bases fitting TRBD1. CDR1 SGHTA and CDR2 FQGNSA come from the germline V gene. This CDR3 spans 14 amino acids. V trimming: 5 bases; J trimming: 6 bases; junction bases outside the gene matches: 8.

This chain uses TRBV18 with TRBJ1-5, with D possibly TRBD1 on 5 matching bases. This CDR3 is 14 amino acids long. V was shortened by 3 bases and J by 3 bases, with 9 bases between the two germline ends. The germline gives CDR1 KGHSH, CDR2 LQKENI. The chain's CDR3 is CASSPAGYNQPQHF. The CDR3, as DNA: TGTGCCAGCTCACCGGCAGGGTACAATCAGCCCCAGCATTTT.

This sequence joins TRBV5-6 and TRBJ2-3, with no clear D. Germline V gene lookup returns CDR1 SGHDT and CDR2 YYEEEE. The CDR3 sequence is 17 residues long. V lost 1 base and J 0 bases, leaving 15 bases between the germline ends. Here the CDR3 reads CASSLSYGPPSTDTQYF. The CDR3 DNA follows: TGTGCCAGCAGCTTGAGTTACGGACCCCCTAGCACAGATACGCAGTATTTT.

Concerning this clonotype: One end of the junction fails to match germline, which may point to a read error. The chain has TRBV6-6 and TRBJ1-2; D is perhaps TRBD1 (5 bases). CDR3 size: 13 residues. The germline V gene encodes CDR1 MNHNY and CDR2 SVGAGI (reference sequence). CDR3: CASTPPQGHGYTF. The CDR3 DNA sequence: TGTGCTAGCACCCCACCCCAGGGTCATGGCTACACCTTC.

The gene calls are TRBV9 and TRBJ1-2; no firm D call. The CDR3 has 14 residues. CDR1 is SGDLS and CDR2 is YYNGEE in the germline V gene. Trimming pared 0 bases from V and 1 base from J, leaving 7 bases between. The CDR3 nucleotides are TGTGCCAGCAGCGTAGAGGCCGGTAACTATGGCTACACCTTC. This gives the protein CASSVEAGNYGYTF.

This clonotype was seen only a few times. V usage is TRBV7-8 and J usage is TRBJ2-7, with 8 bases that match TRBD2. CDR3 length: 18 amino acids. Germline CDR1 is SGHVS and CDR2 is FQNEAQ. With V trimmed by 4 bases and J by 4 bases, 18 bases remained unmatched. Here the CDR3 reads CASSSNPGLELLVYEQYF. The CDR3 coding sequence is TGTGCCAGCAGCTCAAACCCGGGACTAGAGCTTTTGGTATACGAGCAGTACTTC. Full variable domain (remainder filled in from reference TRBV7-8 and TRBJ2-7): GAGVSQSPRYKVAKRGQDVALRCDPISGHVSLFWYQQALGQGPEFLTYFQNEAQLDKSGLPSDRFFAERPEGSVSTLKIQRTQQEDSAVYLCASSSNPGLELLVYEQYFGPGTRLTVT.

The chain is built from TRBV24-1 and TRBJ2-2; D is unclear. CDR1 KGHDR and CDR2 SFDVKD come from the germline V gene. The CDR3 totals 17 residues. Between the trimmed V and J ends, which lost 2 bases and 1 base, there was a span of 13 bases. The CDR3 region has the DNA TGTGCCACCAGTGATTCAGAGTGGGCCGAGAACACCGGGGAGCTGTTTTTT. Translating gives CATSDSEWAENTGELFF.

The V and J genes are TRBV12-3 or TRBV12-4 and TRBJ1-1; 8 positions match TRBD1. The CDR3 loop spans 14 amino acids. Trimming took 6 bases from V and 0 from J; bases not matched to a gene: 3. CDR3: CASRKDRVNTEAFF. In nucleotides, the CDR3 is TGTGCCAGCAGGAAGGACAGGGTGAACACTGAAGCTTTCTTT.

This clonotype has just a few counts. The rearrangement joins TRBV29-1 to TRBJ1-2; 8 bases match TRBD1. This CDR3 region has 16 residues. V shed 7 bases and J 0 bases; nucleotides not matched to a gene: 13. The V gene's germline CDR1 is SQVTM and CDR2 ANQGSEA. CDR3 coding DNA: TGCAGCGCTCAGCCAGGACAGGGTATACCTAACTATGGCTACACCTTC. Its translation: CSAQPGQGIPNYGYTF.

The gene calls are TRBV29-1 and TRBJ2-7, with D possibly being TRBD1 (7 bases). Trimming removed 6 bases from V and 5 bases from J, with 17 bases in between. The CDR3 length is 13 residues. Germline V CDR1 and CDR2: SQVTM, ANQGSEA. CDR3 region: CSVSGGRGDEQYF. The CDR3 coding sequence is TGCAGCGTATCAGGGGGGCGAGGCGACGAGCAGTACTTC.